Given below is one T cell receptor (beta chain) in context. Looked up from germline, CDR1 is GTSNPN and CDR2 is SVGIG (reference sequence). The CDR3 contains 18 residues. V lost 0 bases to trimming and J lost 5 bases, with 23 bases between them. The sample originates from a study of CD8+ T cells in alopecia areata. After isolation, RNA underwent reverse transcription to generate cDNA as the sequencing template. The table came from immunoSEQ multiplex PCR; TCRdb's copy has only in-frame clones and leaves some out. The sample lists 150,000 to 200,000 clones, 60% occurring once. Described treatment: oral pan-JAK inhibitor, 5-10 mg twice daily. Sorting separated CD4+ and CD8+ T cells out of PBMCs.

The chain is built from TRBV30 and TRBJ2-1; no clear D. This specimen was CD4+ T cells sorted from blood, taken at week 24, from a patient treated with tofacitinib. This TCR derives from a human donor with alopecia areata. CDR3 protein: CAWSVPTPRSPSHNEQFF. In DNA form, the CDR3 reads TGTGCCTGGAGTGTACCGACCCCACGATCCCCAAGCCACAATGAGCAGTTCTTC.